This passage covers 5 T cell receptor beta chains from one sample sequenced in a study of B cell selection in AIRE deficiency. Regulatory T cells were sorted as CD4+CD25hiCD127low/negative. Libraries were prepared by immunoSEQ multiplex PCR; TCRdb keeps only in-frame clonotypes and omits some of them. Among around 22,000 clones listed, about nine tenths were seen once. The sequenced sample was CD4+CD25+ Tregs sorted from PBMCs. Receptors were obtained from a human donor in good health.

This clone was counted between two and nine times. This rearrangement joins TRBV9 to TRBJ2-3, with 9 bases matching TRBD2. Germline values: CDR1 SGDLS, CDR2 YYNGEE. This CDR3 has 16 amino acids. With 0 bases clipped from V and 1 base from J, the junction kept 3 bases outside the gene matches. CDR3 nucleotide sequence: TGTGCCAGCAGCGTAGCTGCGGGAGGGGGCACAGATACGCAGTATTTT. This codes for CASSVAAGGGTDTQYF.

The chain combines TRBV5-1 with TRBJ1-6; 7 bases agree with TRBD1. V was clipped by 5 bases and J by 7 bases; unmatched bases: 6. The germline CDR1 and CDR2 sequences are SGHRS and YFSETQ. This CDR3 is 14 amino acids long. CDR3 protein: CASRAAGGNSPLHF. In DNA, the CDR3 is TGCGCCAGCAGGGCGGCAGGGGGAAATTCACCCCTCCACTTT.

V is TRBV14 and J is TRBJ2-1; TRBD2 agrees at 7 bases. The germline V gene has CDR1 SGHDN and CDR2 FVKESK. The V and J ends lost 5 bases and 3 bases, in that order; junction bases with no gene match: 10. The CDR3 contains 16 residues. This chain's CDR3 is CASSSFSGSSYNEQFF. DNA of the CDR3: TGTGCCAGCAGCTCGTTTAGCGGGTCCAGCTACAATGAGCAGTTCTTC.

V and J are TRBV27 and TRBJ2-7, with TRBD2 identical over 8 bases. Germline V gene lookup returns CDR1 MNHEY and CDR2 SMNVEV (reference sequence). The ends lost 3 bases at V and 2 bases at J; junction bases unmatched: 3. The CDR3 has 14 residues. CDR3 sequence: CASSFSSGAYEQYF. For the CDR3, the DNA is TGTGCCAGCAGTTTTAGTAGCGGGGCCTACGAGCAGTACTTC.

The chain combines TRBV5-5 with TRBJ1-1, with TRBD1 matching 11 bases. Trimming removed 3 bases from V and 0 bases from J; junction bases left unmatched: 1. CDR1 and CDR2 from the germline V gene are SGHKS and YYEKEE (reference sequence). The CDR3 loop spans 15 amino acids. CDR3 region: CASSWTGGMNTEAFF. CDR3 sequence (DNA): TGTGCCAGCAGCTGGACAGGGGGCATGAACACTGAAGCTTTCTTT.